This TCR beta chain was captured by sequencing in a study of T cells in women clearing cervical HPV infection. Study details: Cases' blood sampling followed lesion detection by median about 150 days (90 to 200). Only a few women had HLA typing results available. Study results and limitations: A classifier using richness and V gene abundances reached an AUC of under 0.9.

Germline V CDR1 and CDR2: SNHLY, FYNNEI. The CDR3 has 12 amino acids. Turning to this clone: Its target is not known. Coverage ceases 3 residues before the CDR3 finishes, and the germline J gene fills in the end.

This table comes from immunoSEQ multiplex PCR, and its TCRdb copy is limited to in-frame clones, with some not included. The sample holds over 45,000 clones. Sequenced: blood buffy coat. This chain links TRBV2 with TRBJ1-2; TRBD1 agrees at 10 bases. This sequence originates from a woman between 18 and 70 years old with a cervical HPV16 infection that either progressed to CIN3+ or cleared (not recorded which). The CDR3 loop is CAKGQGTYDYTF. The part of the CDR3 DNA that was read is TGTGCCAAGGGACAGGGGACCTACGAC.